Presented here are 27 T cell receptor beta chains from one specimen sequenced in a study of control samples from healthy donors and cancer patients. Produced via immunoSEQ multiplex PCR; TCRdb's table is partial and in-frame only. Of 210,000 or so clones listed, about 91% are singletons. The specimen sequenced was blood. The receptors were gathered from a man younger than 40 in good health.

The gene calls are TRBV7-2 and TRBJ2-3; 9 nucleotides match TRBD1. The CDR3 loop spans 16 amino acids. The germline V gene encodes CDR1 SGHTA and CDR2 FQGNSA. V gave up 2 bases and J gave up 6 bases; unmatched junction bases: 9. CDR3 loop: CASSLYGTGLRDTQYF. For the CDR3, the DNA is TGTGCCAGCAGCTTATATGGGACAGGGTTGAGGGATACGCAGTATTTT.

The rearrangement uses TRBV30 and TRBJ2-2, with D tentatively TRBD1 (5 bases). This CDR3 spans 14 amino acids. Germline V lookup: CDR1 GTSNPN, CDR2 SVGIG (reference sequence). Trimming took off 0 bases at V and 6 bases at J, with 11 bases between the two ends. Here the CDR3 reads CAWSVPGRPGELFF. The CDR3 region has the DNA TGTGCCTGGAGTGTACCAGGGCGGCCCGGGGAGCTGTTTTTT. Drawing the rest from reference TRBV30 and TRBJ2-2, the complete variable domain is SQTIHQWPATLVQPVGSPLSLECTVEGTSNPNLYWYRQAAGRGLQLLFYSVGIGQISSEVPQNLSASRPQDRQFILSSKKLLLSDSGFYLCAWSVPGRPGELFFGEGSRLTVL.

V is TRBV12-5 and J is TRBJ1-2; D is unclear. CDR3 size: 12 residues. Germline V lookup: CDR1 LGHNT, CDR2 FRNRAP. Trimming cost V 2 bases and J 3 bases, with 4 bases left between them. The DNA for the CDR3 is TGTGCTAGTGGTTTGACGGACTATGGCTACACCTTC. Amino acid sequence: CASGLTDYGYTF.

The V and J genes are TRBV5-5 and TRBJ2-1; unclear D gene. The ends were cut back, 4 bases at V and 0 bases at J, with 17 bases in the middle. Germline V lookup: CDR1 SGHKS, CDR2 YYEKEE (reference sequence). The CDR3 runs to 17 residues. CDR3 DNA: TGTGCCAGCAGCCCTACGTCCGTCTGGAGCTCCTACAATGAGCAGTTCTTC. Translated, it gives CASSPTSVWSSYNEQFF.

The gene calls are TRBV6-2 or TRBV6-3 and TRBJ2-7; D call uncertain. Germline CDR1 is MNHEY and CDR2 is SVGEGT. V was pared by 5 bases and J by 2 bases, with 7 bases between. There are 12 residues in the CDR3. The DNA for the CDR3 is TGTGCCAGCAGTCCGTCACCCTACGAGCAGTACTTC. This gives the protein CASSPSPYEQYF.

This chain links TRBV7-8 with TRBJ1-2, with D maybe TRBD1 (6 bases). This CDR3 contains 13 residues. V lost 7 bases and J 4 bases, leaving 13 bases between the germline ends. CDR1 SGHVS and CDR2 FQNEAQ come from the germline V gene. Here the CDR3 reads CASNNGTLYGYTF. CDR3 sequence (DNA): TGTGCCAGCAACAACGGGACACTCTATGGCTACACCTTC.

Remarks on this clone: Within the sample, other DNA sequences also encode this same CDR3. This chain links TRBV5-1 with TRBJ2-6; no clear D. Germline CDR1 is SGHRS and CDR2 is YFSETQ. Trimming removed 0 bases at V and 1 base at J, with 8 bases between. The CDR3 has 16 amino acids. The CDR3, as DNA: TGCGCCAGCAGCTTGGTCTCCGGGTCTGGGGCCAACGTCCTGACTTTC. Its translation is CASSLVSGSGANVLTF.

This sequence joins TRBV12-3 or TRBV12-4 and TRBJ2-7, with a weak D call TRBD2 (6 bases). The CDR3 consists of 13 residues. The V end lost 8 bases, the J end lost 0 bases, and 11 bases lay between the germline ends. In nucleotides, the CDR3 is TGTGCCAGCCGGAGGGCAGTCTCCTACGAGCAGTACTTC. This codes for CASRRAVSYEQYF.

This chain connects TRBV5-1 to TRBJ1-5; perhaps TRBD1 as D (5 bases). V lost 5 bases to trimming and J lost 7 bases, with 19 bases between them. The CDR3 has 15 residues. Germline V gene lookup returns CDR1 SGHRS and CDR2 YFSETQ. The chain's CDR3 is CASRPLSGRGQPQHF. The DNA for the CDR3 is TGCGCCAGCAGGCCTCTATCGGGGCGCGGACAGCCCCAGCATTTT.

The chain joins TRBV9 to TRBJ2-2, with D perhaps matching TRBD1 (6 bases). This CDR3 region has 16 residues. Trimming took 4 bases from V and 4 from J, leaving 17 bases between them. CDR1 and CDR2 from the germline V gene are SGDLS and YYNGEE. The CDR3 sequence: CASSRSTGHATGELFF. CDR3 DNA sequence: TGTGCCAGCAGCCGCTCGACAGGTCACGCCACCGGGGAGCTGTTTTTT.

This chain uses TRBV6-5 with TRBJ1-2; 8 nucleotides match TRBD1. This CDR3 is built from 15 residues. The germline V gene has CDR1 MNHEY and CDR2 SVGAGI. The trim removed 6 bases at V and 6 bases at J, leaving 12 bases unmatched. CDR3 nucleotide sequence: TGTGCCAGCAGGGACAGGGTAGCCGACAGTCATGGCTACACCTTC. It codes for CASRDRVADSHGYTF.

V gene TRBV2 combines with J gene TRBJ1-5; TRBD1 might be the D (5 bases). V was cut by 4 bases and J by 0 bases, with 10 bases left in between. This CDR3 has 15 amino acids. CDR1 is SNHLY, CDR2 FYNNEI, per germline. As DNA, the CDR3 is TGTGCCAGCAGTGGGGGGGGTTATAGCAATCAGCCCCAGCATTTT. Its translation is CASSGGGYSNQPQHF. Complete variable domain (other parts from reference TRBV2 and TRBJ1-5): EPEVTQTPSHQVTQMGQEVILRCVPISNHLYFYWYRQILGQKVEFLVSFYNNEISEKSEIFDDQFSVERPDGSNFTLKIRSTKLEDSAMYFCASSGGGYSNQPQHFGDGTRLSIL.

This clone showed up just a few times. The rearrangement uses TRBV7-6 and TRBJ1-3; D might be TRBD1 (6 bases). The CDR3 extends over 15 amino acids. The germline CDR1 and CDR2 sequences are SGHVS and FNYEAQ. V shed 0 bases and J shed 2 bases, with 8 bases lying between them. The CDR3 is CASSLAKGAGNTIYF. For the CDR3, the DNA is TGTGCCAGCAGCTTAGCTAAGGGGGCTGGAAACACCATATATTTT.

V gene TRBV2 combines with J gene TRBJ1-1, with TRBD1 matching over 8 bases. With 1 base clipped from V and 11 bases from J, the junction kept 9 bases outside the gene matches. In germline, CDR1 is SNHLY, CDR2 FYNNEI. The CDR3 covers 14 residues. CDR3 region: CASSEVALTGVAFF. Written as DNA, the CDR3 is TGTGCCAGCAGTGAAGTGGCCCTGACAGGGGTCGCTTTCTTT.

The gene calls are TRBV30 and TRBJ1-2; TRBD1 agrees at 7 bases. The CDR3 loop spans 13 amino acids. Germline V lookup: CDR1 GTSNPN, CDR2 SVGIG (reference sequence). The J segment lost 6 bases and the V segment lost 2 bases, leaving 6 bases of the junction unmatched. The CDR3 loop is CAWSQTGPNGYTF. The CDR3, as DNA: TGTGCCTGGAGTCAGACAGGGCCAAATGGCTACACCTTC.

This chain connects TRBV7-3 to TRBJ2-2; TRBD2 matches 11 bases. After removal of 5 bases from V and 1 base from J, the junction contained 3 bases not matched to a gene. The germline gives CDR1 SGHTA, CDR2 FQGTGA. The CDR3 is made up of 16 amino acids. The CDR3 here is CASSRTSGRNTGELFF. CDR3 DNA: TGTGCCAGCAGCCGGACTAGCGGGCGGAACACCGGGGAGCTGTTTTTT.

The chain recombines TRBV3-1 (or the pseudogene TRBV3-2) with TRBJ2-7, with D possibly being TRBD1 or TRBD2 (6 bases each). The CDR3 spans 15 residues. V was pared by 1 base and J by 3 bases, with 13 bases between. Germline-derived CDR1 and CDR2 are LGHDT and YNNKEL (reference sequence). The CDR3 coding sequence is TGTGCCAGCAGCCAAGCGAGGGGGGCCTACTACGAGCAGTACTTC. This gives the protein CASSQARGAYYEQYF.

The chain couples TRBV9 to TRBJ1-6, with a possible D match to TRBD1 (6 bases). CDR3 size: 17 residues. Per the germline V gene, CDR1 is SGDLS and CDR2 is YYNGEE. V shed 0 bases and J shed 5 bases, with 15 bases lying between them. CDR3 nucleotides: TGTGCCAGCAGCGTAGGTGGGGGGCTATCGGATAATTCACCCCTCCACTTT. As protein: CASSVGGGLSDNSPLHF.

V gene TRBV18 combines with J gene TRBJ2-2; D may be TRBD1 (5 bases). CDR1 and CDR2 from the germline V gene are KGHSH and LQKENI. V was cut by 1 base and J by 1 base, with 10 bases left in between. The CDR3 length is 16 residues. The CDR3 loop reads CASSPLTGMNTGELFF. In DNA, the CDR3 is TGTGCCAGCTCACCACTCACAGGCATGAACACCGGGGAGCTGTTTTTT.

The chain couples TRBV11-3 to TRBJ2-2; 8 bases align to TRBD2. This CDR3 is 14 amino acids long. The J segment lost 7 bases and the V segment lost 5 bases, leaving 6 bases of the junction unmatched. Germline CDR1 reads SGHNT; CDR2 reads YENEEA. CDR3 in DNA: TGTGCCAGCAGCGTGGACGCGGGAGGCGGGGAGCTGTTTTTT. It codes for CASSVDAGGGELFF.

This clone was counted a few times. The chain combines TRBV20-1 with TRBJ1-2, with D hard to call. Germline V gives CDR1 DFQATT, CDR2 SNEGSKA (reference sequence). The length of the CDR3 is 11 residues. With 7 bases removed from V and 8 bases from J, the gap between germline ends came to 14 bases. The CDR3 nucleotides read TGCAGTGTCGACTCGGCGGAAGGCTACACCTTC. Protein sequence: CSVDSAEGYTF.

V is TRBV19 and J is TRBJ2-2, with no clear D. The V end was cut by 5 bases, the J end by 2 bases, with 15 bases between. Germline V CDR1 and CDR2: LNHDA, SQIVND (reference sequence). CDR3 length equals 16 residues. Written as DNA, the CDR3 is TGTGCCAGTAGTCTTCACTTTCGCAGCAACACCGGGGAGCTGTTTTTT. The encoded protein is CASSLHFRSNTGELFF.

The chain joins TRBV19 to TRBJ1-3; no definite D call. The V end lost 7 bases, the J end lost 3 bases, and 7 bases lay between the germline ends. Germline V lookup: CDR1 LNHDA, CDR2 SQIVND (reference sequence). The length of the CDR3 is 12 residues. The CDR3 coding sequence is TGTGCCAGTATTGGTTATGGAAACACCATATATTTT. This gives the protein CASIGYGNTIYF.

This clone appeared once. The chain uses TRBV5-1 and TRBJ2-3; 10 bases map to TRBD2. From germline, CDR1 is SGHRS and CDR2 YFSETQ. The V gene end was trimmed by 0 bases and the J gene end by 0 bases; junction bases not matched to a gene: 7. CDR3 length: 18 residues. The DNA of the CDR3 is TGCGCCAGCAGCTTGGTGAGCGGGGGGGACCCTAGCACAGATACGCAGTATTTT. This gives the protein CASSLVSGGDPSTDTQYF.

The chain recombines TRBV30 with TRBJ1-2, with D unclear. V was cut by 4 bases and J by 10 bases, with 13 bases left in between. The germline V gene encodes CDR1 GTSNPN and CDR2 SVGIG (reference sequence). The CDR3 consists of 11 residues. The CDR3 loop reads CAWTALRDYTF. CDR3 sequence (DNA): TGTGCCTGGACAGCATTAAGAGACTACACCTTC.

This chain links TRBV2 with TRBJ2-7, with TRBD1 matching over 8 bases. V was pared by 6 bases and J by 7 bases, with 11 bases of the junction left unmatched. CDR1 and CDR2 from the germline V gene are SNHLY and FYNNEI. The length of the CDR3 is 14 residues. The CDR3 DNA reads TGTGCCAGCAGAACGACAGGGGTGGTCTCAGAGCAGTACTTC. This encodes CASRTTGVVSEQYF.

The J gene is TRBJ1-1, the V gene TRBV3-1 (or the pseudogene TRBV3-2); 8 nucleotides line up with TRBD1. With 0 bases clipped from V and 1 base from J, the junction kept 13 bases outside the gene matches. This CDR3 comprises 19 residues. The germline gives CDR1 LGHDT, CDR2 YNNKEL (reference sequence). CDR3 in DNA: TGTGCCAGCAGCCAAGACTATTCTCTTGGACAGGGAGAGAACACTGAAGCTTTCTTT. Translating gives CASSQDYSLGQGENTEAFF.